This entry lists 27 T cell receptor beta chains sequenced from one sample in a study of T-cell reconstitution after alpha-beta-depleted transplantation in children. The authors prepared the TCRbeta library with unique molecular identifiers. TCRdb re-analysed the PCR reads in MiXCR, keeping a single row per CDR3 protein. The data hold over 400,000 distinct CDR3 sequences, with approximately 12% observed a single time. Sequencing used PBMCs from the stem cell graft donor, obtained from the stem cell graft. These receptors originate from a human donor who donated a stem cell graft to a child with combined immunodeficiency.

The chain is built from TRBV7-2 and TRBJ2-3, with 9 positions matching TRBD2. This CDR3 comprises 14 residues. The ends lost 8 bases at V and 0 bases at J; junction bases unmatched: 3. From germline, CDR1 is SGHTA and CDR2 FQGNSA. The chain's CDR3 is CASVAGASTDTQYF. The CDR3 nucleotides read TGTGCCAGCGTAGCGGGGGCTAGCACAGATACGCAGTATTTT.

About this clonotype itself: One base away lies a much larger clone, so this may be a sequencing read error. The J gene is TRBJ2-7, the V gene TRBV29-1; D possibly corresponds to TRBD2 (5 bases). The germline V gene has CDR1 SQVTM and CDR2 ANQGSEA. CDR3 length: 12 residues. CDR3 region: CRARGFRGEQYF. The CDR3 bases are TGCAGAGCCCGGGGTTTCCGGGGCGAGCAGTACTTC.

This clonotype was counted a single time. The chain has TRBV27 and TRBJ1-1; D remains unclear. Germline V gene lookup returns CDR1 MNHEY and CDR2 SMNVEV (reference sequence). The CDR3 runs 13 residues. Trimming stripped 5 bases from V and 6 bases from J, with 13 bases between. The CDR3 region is CASSGPKRAEAFF. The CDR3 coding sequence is TGTGCCAGCAGTGGCCCGAAGAGGGCTGAAGCTTTCTTT.

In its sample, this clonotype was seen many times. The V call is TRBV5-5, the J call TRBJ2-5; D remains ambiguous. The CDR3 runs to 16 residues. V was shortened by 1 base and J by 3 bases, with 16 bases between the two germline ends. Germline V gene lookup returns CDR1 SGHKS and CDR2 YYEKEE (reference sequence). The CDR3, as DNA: TGTGCCAGCAGCTTGTATTTGGGTCGGGTAGAAGAGACCCAGTACTTC. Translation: CASSLYLGRVEETQYF.

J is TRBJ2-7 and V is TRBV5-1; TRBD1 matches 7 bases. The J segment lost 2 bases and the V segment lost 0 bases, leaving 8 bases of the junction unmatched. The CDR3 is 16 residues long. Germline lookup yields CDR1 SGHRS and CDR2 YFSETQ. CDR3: CASSLAPGTATYEQYF. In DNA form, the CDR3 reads TGCGCCAGCAGCTTGGCGCCCGGGACAGCGACCTACGAGCAGTACTTC.

The CDR3 nucleotides are TGCAGCGCAAGAAAGGGGGCCGCCAAAAACATTCAGTACTTC. The encoded protein is CSARKGAAKNIQYF. The chain combines TRBV29-1 with TRBJ2-4, with 7 bases identical to TRBD1. This CDR3 contains 14 residues. Losses at the gene ends were 7 bases for V and 1 base for J; bases not matched to a gene: 7. Germline V gene lookup returns CDR1 SQVTM and CDR2 ANQGSEA. Using reference TRBV29-1 and TRBJ2-4 for the parts outside the CDR3, the full variable domain is SAVISQKPSRDICQRGTSLTIQCQVDSQVTMMFWYRQQPGQSLTLIATANQGSEATYESGFVIDKFPISRPNLTFSTLTVSNMSPEDSSIYLCSARKGAAKNIQYFGAGTRLSVL.

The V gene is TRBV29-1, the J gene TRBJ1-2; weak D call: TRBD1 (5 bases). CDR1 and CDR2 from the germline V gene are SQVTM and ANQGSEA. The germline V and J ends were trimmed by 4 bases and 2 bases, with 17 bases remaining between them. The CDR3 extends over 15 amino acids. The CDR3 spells CSVARRQQLNYGYTF. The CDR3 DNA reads TGCAGCGTTGCCCGACGACAGCAACTCAACTATGGCTACACCTTC. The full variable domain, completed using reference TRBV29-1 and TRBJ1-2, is SAVISQKPSRDICQRGTSLTIQCQVDSQVTMMFWYRQQPGQSLTLIATANQGSEATYESGFVIDKFPISRPNLTFSTLTVSNMSPEDSSIYLCSVARRQQLNYGYTFGSGTRLTVV.

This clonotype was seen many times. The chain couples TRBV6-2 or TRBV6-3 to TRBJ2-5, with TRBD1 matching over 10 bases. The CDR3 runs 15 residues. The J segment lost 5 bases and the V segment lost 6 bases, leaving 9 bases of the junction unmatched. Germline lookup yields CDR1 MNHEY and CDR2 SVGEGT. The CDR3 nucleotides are TGTGCCAGCAGCCCAGGGACAGGGGACACCGAGACCCAGTACTTC. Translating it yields CASSPGTGDTETQYF.

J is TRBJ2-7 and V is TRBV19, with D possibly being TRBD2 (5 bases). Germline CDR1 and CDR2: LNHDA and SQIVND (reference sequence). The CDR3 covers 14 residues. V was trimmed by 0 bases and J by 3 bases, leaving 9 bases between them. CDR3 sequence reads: CASSIEGSNYEQYF. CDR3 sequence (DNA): TGTGCCAGTAGTATAGAGGGGAGTAACTACGAGCAGTACTTC. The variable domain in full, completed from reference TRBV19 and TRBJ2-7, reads DGGITQSPKYLFRKEGQNVTLSCEQNLNHDAMYWYRQDPGQGLRLIYYSQIVNDFQKGDIAEGYSVSREKKESFPLTVTSAQKNPTAFYLCASSIEGSNYEQYFGPGTRLTVT.

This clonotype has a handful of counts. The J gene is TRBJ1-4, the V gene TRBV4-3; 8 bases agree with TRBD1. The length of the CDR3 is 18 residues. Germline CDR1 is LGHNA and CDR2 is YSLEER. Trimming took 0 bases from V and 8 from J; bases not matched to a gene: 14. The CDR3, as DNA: TGCGCCAGCAGCCAAGACCCTATCGCAGGGGGCAACGGGGAAAAACTGTTTTTT. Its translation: CASSQDPIAGGNGEKLFF.

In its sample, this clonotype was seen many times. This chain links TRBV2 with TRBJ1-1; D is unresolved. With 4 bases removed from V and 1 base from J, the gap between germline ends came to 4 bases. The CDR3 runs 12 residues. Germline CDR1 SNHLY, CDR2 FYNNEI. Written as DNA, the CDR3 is TGTGCCAGCAGTGCCACGAACACTGAAGCTTTCTTT. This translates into CASSATNTEAFF. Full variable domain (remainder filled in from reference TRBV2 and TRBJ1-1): EPEVTQTPSHQVTQMGQEVILRCVPISNHLYFYWYRQILGQKVEFLVSFYNNEISEKSEIFDDQFSVERPDGSNFTLKIRSTKLEDSAMYFCASSATNTEAFFGQGTRLTVV.

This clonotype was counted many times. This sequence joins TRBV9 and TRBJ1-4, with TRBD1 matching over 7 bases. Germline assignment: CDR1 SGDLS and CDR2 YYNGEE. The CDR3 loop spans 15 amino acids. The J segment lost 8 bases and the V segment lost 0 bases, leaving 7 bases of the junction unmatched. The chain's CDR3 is CASSVDPGGGEKLFF. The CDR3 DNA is TGTGCCAGCAGCGTAGATCCAGGGGGAGGGGAAAAACTGTTTTTT.

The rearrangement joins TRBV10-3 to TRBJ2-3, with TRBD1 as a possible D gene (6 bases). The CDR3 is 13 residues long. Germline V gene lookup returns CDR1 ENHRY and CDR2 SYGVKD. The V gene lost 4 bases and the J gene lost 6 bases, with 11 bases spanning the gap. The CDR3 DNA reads TGTGCCATCAGTGCCGGACAGAGGGATACGCAGTATTTT. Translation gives CAISAGQRDTQYF.

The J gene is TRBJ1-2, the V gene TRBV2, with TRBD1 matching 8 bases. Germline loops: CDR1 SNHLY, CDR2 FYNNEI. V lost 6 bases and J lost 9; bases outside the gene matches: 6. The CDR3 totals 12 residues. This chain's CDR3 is CASSPQGASYTF. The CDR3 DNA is TGTGCCAGCAGCCCTCAGGGGGCTAGCTACACCTTC.

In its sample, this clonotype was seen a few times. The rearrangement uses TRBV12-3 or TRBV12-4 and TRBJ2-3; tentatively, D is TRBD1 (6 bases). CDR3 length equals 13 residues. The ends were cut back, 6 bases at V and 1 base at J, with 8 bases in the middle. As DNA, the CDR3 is TGTGCCAGCAGCGGACAGCGCACAGATACGCAGTATTTT. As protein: CASSGQRTDTQYF.

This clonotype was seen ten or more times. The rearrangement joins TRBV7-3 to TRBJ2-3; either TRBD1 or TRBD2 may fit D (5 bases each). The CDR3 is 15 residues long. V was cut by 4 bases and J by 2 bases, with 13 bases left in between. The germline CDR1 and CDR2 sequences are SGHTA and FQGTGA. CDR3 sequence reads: CASSWAGTDTDTQYF. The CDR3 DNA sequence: TGTGCCAGCAGCTGGGCTGGGACCGACACAGATACGCAGTATTTT.

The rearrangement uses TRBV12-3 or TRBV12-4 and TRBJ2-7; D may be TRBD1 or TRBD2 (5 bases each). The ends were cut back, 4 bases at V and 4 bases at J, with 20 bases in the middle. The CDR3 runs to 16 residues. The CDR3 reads CASSSRSGGTYYEQYF. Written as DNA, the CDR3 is TGTGCCAGCAGTTCCCGGTCGGGTGGGACCTATTACGAGCAGTACTTC.

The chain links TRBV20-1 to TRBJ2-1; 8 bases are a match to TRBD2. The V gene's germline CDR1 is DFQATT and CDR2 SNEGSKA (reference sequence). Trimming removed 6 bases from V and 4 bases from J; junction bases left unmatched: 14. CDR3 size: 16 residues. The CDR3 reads CSAGVDLVAGYNEQFF. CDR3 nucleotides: TGCAGTGCCGGGGTGGATTTGGTAGCGGGGTACAATGAGCAGTTCTTC.

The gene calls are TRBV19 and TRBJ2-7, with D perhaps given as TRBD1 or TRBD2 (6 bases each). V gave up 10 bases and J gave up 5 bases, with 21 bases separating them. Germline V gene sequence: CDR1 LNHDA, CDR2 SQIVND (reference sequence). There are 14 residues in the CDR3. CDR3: CATSRWGALDEQYF. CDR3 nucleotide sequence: TGTGCCACGAGTCGGTGGGGGGCTCTCGACGAGCAGTACTTC.

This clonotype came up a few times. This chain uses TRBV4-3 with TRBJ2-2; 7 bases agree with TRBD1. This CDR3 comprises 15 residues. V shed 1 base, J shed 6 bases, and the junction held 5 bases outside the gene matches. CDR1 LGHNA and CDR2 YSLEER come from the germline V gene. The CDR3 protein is CASSQGTGVPGELFF. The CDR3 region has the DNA TGCGCCAGCAGCCAAGGAACAGGGGTTCCCGGGGAGCTGTTTTTT.

CDR3 sequence: CASSKDRGAGELFF. The CDR3 region has the DNA TGTGCCAGCAGTAAAGACAGGGGTGCCGGGGAGCTGTTTTTT. The rearrangement links TRBV6-1 to TRBJ2-2; 8 bases line up with TRBD1. CDR3 size: 14 residues. V was pared by 5 bases and J by 6 bases, with 5 bases of the junction left unmatched. Per the germline V gene, CDR1 is MNHNS and CDR2 is SASEGT.

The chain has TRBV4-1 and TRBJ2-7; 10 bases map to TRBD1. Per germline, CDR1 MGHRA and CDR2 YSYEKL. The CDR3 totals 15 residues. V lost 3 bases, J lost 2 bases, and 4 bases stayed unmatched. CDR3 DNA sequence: TGCGCCAGCAGCCAGTTCGGGACAGGGGCCTACGAGCAGTACTTC. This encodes CASSQFGTGAYEQYF.

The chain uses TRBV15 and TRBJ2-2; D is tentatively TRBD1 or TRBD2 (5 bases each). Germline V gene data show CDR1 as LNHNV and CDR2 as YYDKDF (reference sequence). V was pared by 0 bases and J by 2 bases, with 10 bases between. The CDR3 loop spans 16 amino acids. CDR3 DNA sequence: TGTGCCACCAGCAGAGATTTGGGACGCAACACCGGGGAGCTGTTTTTT. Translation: CATSRDLGRNTGELFF.

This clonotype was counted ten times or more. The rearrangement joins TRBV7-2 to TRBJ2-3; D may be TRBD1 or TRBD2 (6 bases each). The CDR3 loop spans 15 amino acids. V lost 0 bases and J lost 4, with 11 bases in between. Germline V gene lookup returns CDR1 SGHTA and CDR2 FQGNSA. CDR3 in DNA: TGTGCCAGCAGCTTAGCGGGGGGCCTGGCAGATACGCAGTATTTT. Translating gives CASSLAGGLADTQYF.

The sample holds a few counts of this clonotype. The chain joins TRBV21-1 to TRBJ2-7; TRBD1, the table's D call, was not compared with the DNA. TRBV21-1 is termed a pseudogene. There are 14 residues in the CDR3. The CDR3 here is CASSNRDRVDEQYF. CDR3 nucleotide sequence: TGTGCCAGCAGCAACCGTGACAGGGTCGACGAGCAGTACTTC.

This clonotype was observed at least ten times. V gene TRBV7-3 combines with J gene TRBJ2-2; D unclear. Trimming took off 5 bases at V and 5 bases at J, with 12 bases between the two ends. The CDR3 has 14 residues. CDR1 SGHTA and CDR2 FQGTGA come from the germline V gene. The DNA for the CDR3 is TGTGCCAGCAGCGGCATGCGGAAAACCGGGGAGCTGTTTTTT. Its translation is CASSGMRKTGELFF.

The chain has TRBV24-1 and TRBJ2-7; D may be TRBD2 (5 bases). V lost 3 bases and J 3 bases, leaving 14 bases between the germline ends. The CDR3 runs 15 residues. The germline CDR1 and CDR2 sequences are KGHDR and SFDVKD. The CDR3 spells CATSDGLRGNYEQYF. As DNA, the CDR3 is TGTGCCACCAGTGATGGACTCCGAGGGAACTACGAGCAGTACTTC.